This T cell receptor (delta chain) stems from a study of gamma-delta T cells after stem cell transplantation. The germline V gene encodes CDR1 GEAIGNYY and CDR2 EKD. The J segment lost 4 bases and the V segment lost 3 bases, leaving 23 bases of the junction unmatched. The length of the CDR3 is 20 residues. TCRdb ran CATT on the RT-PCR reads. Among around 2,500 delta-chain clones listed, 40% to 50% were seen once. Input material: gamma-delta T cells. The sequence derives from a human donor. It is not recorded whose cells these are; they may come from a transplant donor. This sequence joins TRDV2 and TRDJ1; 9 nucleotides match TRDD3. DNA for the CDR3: TGTGCCTGTGACCATTTGGGGAGGCTGGGGGATCCTCCAGTCGGCGATAAACTCATCTTT. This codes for CACDHLGRLGDPPVGDKLIF.